The 12 T cell receptor beta chains reported below all come from one sample, sequenced in a study of T cell responses to AZD1222 COVID-19 vaccine (dated by TCRdb to the early 2020s). Library generation was performed with the immunoSEQ multiplex PCR assay. This immuneACCESS table, as held by TCRdb, lists in-frame sequences with V and J called but not all clones. Of the missing ones, under half trace to an unresolved V gene in checked studies; the others have no known cause. For this sample there are 150,000 or so clones; around 93% appear just once. In total, the top ten clones hold 1.2% to 1.5% of the sample. Reading the label with the study, this specimen's time point is: baseline before first vaccination. The sample consisted of peripheral blood, taken on day 0 of AZD1222 vaccination. Receptor source: an adult in good health.

This chain links TRBV19 with TRBJ2-5; D remains unclear. Germline assignment: CDR1 LNHDA and CDR2 SQIVND (reference sequence). V lost 6 bases and J lost 4, with 9 bases in between. The CDR3 extends over 12 amino acids. As DNA, the CDR3 is TGTGCCAGTAGCTTATATGGAGAGACCCAGTACTTC. It encodes CASSLYGETQYF.

The DNA for the CDR3 is TGTGCCAGCAGCCTTGAACAGGGCAGGCAGCCCCAGCATTTT. Translating it yields CASSLEQGRQPQHF. The V and J genes are TRBV6-5 and TRBJ1-5; D possibly corresponds to TRBD1 (6 bases). Between the trimmed V and J ends, which lost 6 bases and 7 bases, there was a span of 16 bases. In germline, CDR1 is MNHEY, CDR2 SVGAGI. The CDR3 has 14 residues.

This chain links TRBV6-4 with TRBJ1-1, with TRBD1 as a possible D gene (5 bases). Trimming took 7 bases from V and 2 from J, leaving 14 bases between them. CDR1 MRHNA and CDR2 SNTAGT come from the germline V gene. This CDR3 contains 14 residues. Written as DNA, the CDR3 is TGTGCCAGCAATAAGACAGCCTTAAACACTGAAGCTTTCTTT. Translation gives CASNKTALNTEAFF.

This clone has just one count. The rearrangement uses TRBV6-6 and TRBJ1-2; no firm D call. CDR1 and CDR2 from the germline V gene are MNHNY and SVGAGI (reference sequence). Trimming took off 2 bases at V and 6 bases at J, with 10 bases between the two ends. The length of the CDR3 is 13 residues. As DNA, the CDR3 is TGTGCCAGCAGTTACAGGGTGGGAGATGGCTACACCTTC. Its protein is CASSYRVGDGYTF.

The rearrangement uses TRBV2 and TRBJ2-7; possible D gene TRBD1, 5 bases. This CDR3 contains 13 residues. The germline CDR1 and CDR2 sequences are SNHLY and FYNNEI. V dropped 5 bases and J dropped 4 bases, with 12 bases sitting between them. CDR3 protein: CASSSDSQYEQYF. The CDR3 DNA reads TGTGCCAGCAGTTCCGACAGTCAATACGAGCAGTACTTC.

The V and J genes are TRBV15 and TRBJ1-1; no firm D call. This CDR3 contains 15 residues. V shed 1 base and J shed 0 bases, with 9 bases lying between them. Germline V gene lookup returns CDR1 LNHNV and CDR2 YYDKDF (reference sequence). CDR3 sequence: CATSRGQLLNTEAFF. The CDR3, as DNA: TGTGCCACCAGCAGAGGGCAGCTCCTGAACACTGAAGCTTTCTTT. The full variable domain, its missing parts supplied by reference TRBV15 and TRBJ1-1, is DAMVIQNPRYQVTQFGKPVTLSCSQTLNHNVMYWYQQKSSQAPKLLFHYYDKDFNNEADTPDNFQSRRPNTSFCFLDIRSPGLGDTAMYLCATSRGQLLNTEAFFGQGTRLTVV.

V and J are TRBV6-5 and TRBJ1-2; the D gene is possibly TRBD1 (6 bases). The CDR3 has 11 amino acids. V lost 9 bases to trimming and J lost 6 bases, with 11 bases between them. Looked up from germline, CDR1 is MNHEY and CDR2 is SVGAGI. CDR3 DNA sequence: TGTGCCAGTACAGGGTCCAATGGCTACACCTTC. Protein sequence: CASTGSNGYTF.

The V and J genes are TRBV29-1 and TRBJ2-4; D perhaps matches TRBD2 (6 bases). The CDR3 contains 13 residues. V was shortened by 6 bases and J by 9 bases, with 18 bases between the two germline ends. Germline values: CDR1 SQVTM, CDR2 ANQGSEA. The CDR3 loop is CSVNGLYGGIQYF. DNA of the CDR3: TGCAGCGTCAACGGGCTATACGGGGGCATTCAGTACTTC.

V is TRBV30 and J is TRBJ1-1; D gene ambiguous. The CDR3 has 9 residues. CDR1 is GTSNPN, CDR2 SVGIG, per germline (reference sequence). Trimming cost V 7 bases and J 8 bases, with 8 bases left between them. The CDR3 DNA reads as TGTGCCTTCAGGATGGAAGCTTTCTTT. This translates into CAFRMEAFF.

J is TRBJ1-6 and V is TRBV27, with unresolved D. Trimming cost V 6 bases and J 9 bases, with 21 bases left between them. This CDR3 comprises 16 residues. Germline V CDR1 and CDR2: MNHEY, SMNVEV (reference sequence). CDR3 sequence reads: CASRTTDGFRTSPLHF. In nucleotides, the CDR3 is TGTGCCAGCAGAACTACCGATGGATTCCGGACTTCACCCCTCCACTTT.

V and J are TRBV7-2 and TRBJ2-1; D is unclear. The V gene's germline CDR1 is SGHTA and CDR2 FQGNSA. V gave up 2 bases and J gave up 4 bases, with 15 bases separating them. The CDR3 length is 16 residues. The CDR3 DNA reads as TGTGCCAGCAGCTTACACGCCCCAACCTTTTACAATGAGCAGTTCTTC. Its protein product is CASSLHAPTFYNEQFF.

The chain is built from TRBV28 and TRBJ2-7; 9 positions match TRBD1. With 4 bases clipped from V and 6 bases from J, the junction kept 10 bases outside the gene matches. CDR1 and CDR2 (germline): MDHEN, SYDVKM. The CDR3 sequence is 15 residues long. CDR3 loop: CASSSPTGGASEQYF. The CDR3 nucleotides read TGTGCCAGCAGTTCCCCAACAGGGGGCGCGTCCGAGCAGTACTTC. Based on the CDR3 plus reference TRBV28 and TRBJ2-7, the full variable domain is DVKVTQSSRYLVKRTGEKVFLECVQDMDHENMFWYRQDPGLGLRLIYFSYDVKMKEKGDIPEGYSVSREKKERFSLILESASTNQTSMYLCASSSPTGGASEQYFGPGTRLTVT.